The rows below give T cell receptor beta chains drawn from one sample of a study of T cell repertoires and HLA-DP antigens. These TCRs' antigens remain unknown. Assay: immunoSEQ multiplex PCR; the TCRdb copy retains only in-frame clones and omits some. The sample lists fewer than 95,000 clones; roughly 86% were seen once. The sample comprised CD4+ T cells from PBMCs. These receptors originate from a man aged 45 to 65 in good health and CMV-seronegative. The CDR3 runs from the conserved cysteine through the conserved F or W. Fields, in order: clone size, J gene, D gene, V gene, CDR3 protein, CDR3 DNA. D genes are given only for firm matches. Some rows have no size entry. The others give once, few or many, or a class for an expanded clone.

>.|TRBJ2-1|.|TRBV6-5
CASSYDSYNEQFF
TGTGCCAGCAGTTACGACTCGTACAATGAGCAGTTCTTC
>.|TRBJ2-2|.|TRBV30
CAWSLRVWTGELFF
TGTGCCTGGAGCCTCAGGGTTTGGACCGGGGAGCTGTTTTTT
>.|TRBJ2-7|.|TRBV5-1
CASSLAGHSADEQYF
TGCGCCAGCAGCTTGGCGGGACACTCTGCGGACGAGCAGTACTTC
>few|TRBJ1-5|TRBD1|TRBV7-9
CASSLWGQGDAQPQHF
TGTGCCAGCAGCTTGTGGGGACAGGGTGACGCTCAGCCCCAGCATTTT
>.|TRBJ2-2|.|TRBV18
CASSPPLAGTLNTGELFF
TGTGCCAGCTCACCACCGTTGGCAGGGACCTTGAACACCGGGGAGCTGTTTTTT
>.|TRBJ1-2|.|TRBV14
CASSQDGTDGYTF
TGTGCCAGCAGCCAGGACGGGACGGATGGCTACACCTTC
>few|TRBJ2-7|TRBD2|TRBV9
CASSPSTSGKTYHEQYF
TGTGCCAGCAGCCCCTCAACTAGCGGGAAAACTTATCACGAGCAGTACTTC
>once|TRBJ1-5|TRBD1|TRBV6-1
CASRTDRGHQPQHF
TGTGCCAGCAGGACGGACAGGGGCCACCAGCCCCAGCATTTT
>.|TRBJ1-2|.|TRBV19
CASSLFAGRPLDGYTF
TGTGCCAGTAGCCTCTTCGCGGGACGGCCGTTGGATGGCTACACCTTC
>once|TRBJ1-1|.|TRBV5-1
CASSLPARDLNTEAFF
TGCGCCAGCAGCTTGCCGGCGAGAGATTTGAACACTGAAGCTTTCTTT
>once|TRBJ1-2|.|TRBV25-1
CASSRSALYGYTF
TGTGCCAGCAGCAGATCGGCACTCTATGGCTACACCTTC
>.|TRBJ1-2|.|TRBV29-1
CSGGSNYGYTF
TGCAGCGGGGGCTCTAACTATGGCTACACCTTC
>.|TRBJ2-7|.|TRBV20-1
CSVNPSYEQYF
TGCAGCGTTAACCCCTCCTACGAGCAGTACTTC
>once|TRBJ2-3|.|TRBV6-6
CASSYSRGVEDTQYF
TGTGCCAGCAGTTACTCGAGAGGGGTGGAAGATACGCAGTATTTT
>.|TRBJ2-2|TRBD2|TRBV19
CASSRRLAGSTGELFF
TGTGCCAGTAGTCGGAGGCTAGCGGGAAGCACCGGGGAGCTGTTTTTT
>.|TRBJ1-5|TRBD1|TRBV6-5
CASRGTGGWNQPQHF
TGTGCCAGCAGGGGGACAGGGGGCTGGAATCAGCCCCAGCATTTT
>.|TRBJ2-7|TRBD2|TRBV6-5
CATSGRLPPYEQYF
TGTGCCACCAGCGGGAGACTTCCACCTTACGAGCAGTACTTC
>.|TRBJ1-5|.|TRBV7-2
CASSRPPAQPQHF
TGTGCCAGCAGCCGACCCCCCGCTCAGCCCCAGCATTTT
>medium-sized|TRBJ1-1|TRBD1|TRBV10-2
CASVTGSLTEAFF
TGCGCCAGTGTGACAGGGAGCTTGACTGAAGCTTTCTTT
>.|TRBJ1-1|.|TRBV27
CASSLRQDVMNTEAFF
TGTGCCAGCAGTTTACGACAGGACGTCATGAACACTGAAGCTTTCTTT
>.|TRBJ2-3|TRBD2|TRBV2
CASSVVSGGLDTQYF
TGTGCCAGCAGTGTGGTTAGCGGGGGGTTGGATACGCAGTATTTT
>once|TRBJ2-4|.|TRBV19
CASMGGRGLTKNIQYF
TGTGCCAGTATGGGAGGCAGGGGATTAACCAAAAACATTCAGTACTTC
>.|TRBJ2-7|TRBD2|TRBV6-5
CASSYSPTSATYEQYF
TGTGCCAGCAGTTACTCACCTACTAGCGCCACCTACGAGCAGTACTTC
>.|TRBJ1-4|TRBD1|TRBV18
CASSHGQGRYEKLFF
TGTGCCAGCTCCCACGGACAGGGCCGATATGAAAAACTGTTTTTT
>.|TRBJ1-1|.|TRBV28
CASSYPGVNTEAFF
TGTGCCAGCAGTTATCCGGGGGTTAACACTGAAGCTTTCTTT
>.|TRBJ2-1|.|TRBV7-7
CASSRIGGPSSYNEQFF
TGTGCTAGCAGCAGGATCGGTGGTCCGAGCTCCTACAATGAGCAGTTCTTC
>.|TRBJ1-5|TRBD1|TRBV7-8
CASSLDREQPQHF
TGTGCCAGCAGCCTAGACAGGGAACAGCCCCAGCATTTT
>once|TRBJ1-2|.|TRBV6-6
CASTQTGGGNYGYTF
TGTGCCAGCACCCAGACAGGTGGAGGGAACTATGGCTACACCTTC
>.|TRBJ2-5|.|TRBV7-2
CASSPGPQQETQYF
TGTGCCAGCAGCCCCGGGCCCCAGCAGGAGACCCAGTACTTC
>once|TRBJ2-7|.|TRBV7-9
CASSIGQNLAYEQYF
TGTGCCAGCAGCATCGGACAGAACCTAGCCTACGAGCAGTACTTC
>.|TRBJ1-1|.|TRBV7-6
CATTQGPNTEAFF
TGTGCCACCACACAGGGCCCGAACACTGAAGCTTTCTTT
>few|TRBJ1-1|TRBD1|TRBV27
CASSFAGGNTEAFF
TGTGCCAGCAGTTTTGCAGGGGGGAACACTGAAGCTTTCTTT
>once|TRBJ2-5|.|TRBV5-1
CASSLDGTETQYF
TGCGCCAGCAGCTTGGATGGGACAGAGACCCAGTACTTC
>.|TRBJ2-2|.|TRBV19
CASNGGWNTGELFF
TGTGCCAGTAATGGCGGGTGGAACACCGGGGAGCTGTTTTTT